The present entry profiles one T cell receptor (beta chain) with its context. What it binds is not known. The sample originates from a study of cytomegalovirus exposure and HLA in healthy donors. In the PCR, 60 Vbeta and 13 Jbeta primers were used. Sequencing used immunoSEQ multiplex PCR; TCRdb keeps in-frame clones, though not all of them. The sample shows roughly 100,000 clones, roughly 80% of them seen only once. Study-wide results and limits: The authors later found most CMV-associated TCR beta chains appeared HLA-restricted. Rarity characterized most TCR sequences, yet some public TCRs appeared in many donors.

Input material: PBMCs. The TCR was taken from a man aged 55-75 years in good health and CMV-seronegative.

Written as DNA, the CDR3 is TGTGCCAGTAGACACAGGGCAGGGATCTACGAGCAGTACTTC. Translated, it gives CASRHRAGIYEQYF. The chain carries TRBV19 and TRBJ2-7; D perhaps matches TRBD1 (6 bases). The CDR3 totals 14 residues. From germline, CDR1 is LNHDA and CDR2 SQIVND (reference sequence). V lost 6 bases, J lost 3 bases, and 15 bases lay in between.